This entry features one T cell receptor beta chain sequence. The source of the sample is a study of blood T cell repertoires in COVID-19. Study background: Italy, Spain and the United States were the sources of the convalescent and acute COVID-19 samples. Sources were T cells, B-cell-depleted T cells, or PBMCs; the material itself was cDNA or gDNA.

The CDR3 totals 19 residues. V lost 4 bases to trimming and J lost 0 bases, with 20 bases between them. Germline assignment: CDR1 SGDLS and CDR2 YYNGEE. Original methodology: Reference gene primer amplification in the assay estimated nucleated cell counts. Generated by immunoSEQ multiplex PCR, the TCRdb table keeps only in-frame clones and is missing some. V, J and clone size were drawn from that table, and D and trimming were deduced from the DNA. The data hold 180,000 or so clones, with 87% observed a single time. This receptor was taken from a man aged 18 to 29 with active or convalescent COVID-19. The rearrangement links TRBV9 to TRBJ2-6; D possibly corresponds to TRBD2 (5 bases). The specimen was peripheral blood. This chain's CDR3 is CASSSSARGPSSGANVLTF. The CDR3 DNA sequence: TGTGCCAGCAGCTCCTCGGCCCGCGGGCCCAGCTCTGGGGCCAACGTCCTGACTTTC.